The rows below give T cell receptor beta chains drawn from one sample of a study of T cells after yellow fever vaccination. TCRdb reanalysed the 5' RACE reads using MiXCR and keeps one entry per CDR3 protein. The table records under 600,000 distinct CDR3 sequences, less than 25% of them present only once. The material sequenced was PBMCs, taken less than 25 days after the first yellow fever vaccination. These receptors all come from a young man who received the YFV17D yellow fever vaccine. The conserved cysteine and the conserved F or W are not part of the CDR3 here. Only part of the rows carry a size: once, few, many, or a class if the clone is expanded.

abundance	v_gene	j_gene	CDR3aa
few	TRBV29-1	TRBJ2-3	SVESLSSGTQY
-	TRBV6-1	TRBJ2-5	ASRSFKLRERKETQY
-	TRBV14	TRBJ2-2	ASSPLLAGVNTGELF
-	TRBV29-1	TRBJ2-7	SVEQGAYEQY
few	TRBV6-5	TRBJ2-1	ASSYSDRVNEQF
-	TRBV5-1	TRBJ2-2	ASSRQGAGELF
few	TRBV19	TRBJ2-7	ASSIEGTGLYEQY
-	TRBV5-1	TRBJ2-5	ASSLEDWAEETQY
-	TRBV4-1	TRBJ2-4	ASSQGGYPKNIQY
few	TRBV25-1	TRBJ2-1	ASSEFWTRMF
-	TRBV7-3	TRBJ2-3	ASRDTQY
-	TRBV7-3	TRBJ2-7	ASSQRGPRGKQY
few	TRBV7-2	TRBJ1-5	ASSSRQGSNQPQH
-	TRBV5-1	TRBJ1-2	ASSNTGSAGYT
few	TRBV5-6	TRBJ2-7	ASSFDPGHSPYEQY
-	TRBV19	TRBJ2-5	ASSINGQAGEETQY
many	TRBV12-3/TRBV12-4	TRBJ2-3	ASSLSGGYNTQY
-	TRBV12-3/TRBV12-4	TRBJ1-5	ASSLAPQGIGQPQH
-	TRBV12-3/TRBV12-4	TRBJ2-1	ASSRGLAGGPKQF
few	TRBV4-3	TRBJ2-5	ASSQTTGSPNGETQY
few	TRBV6-1	TRBJ2-7	ASSAPGLGTLGEQY
-	TRBV18	TRBJ1-1	ASSPRGVTEAF
many	TRBV12-3/TRBV12-4	TRBJ1-1	ASSYRGHTEAF